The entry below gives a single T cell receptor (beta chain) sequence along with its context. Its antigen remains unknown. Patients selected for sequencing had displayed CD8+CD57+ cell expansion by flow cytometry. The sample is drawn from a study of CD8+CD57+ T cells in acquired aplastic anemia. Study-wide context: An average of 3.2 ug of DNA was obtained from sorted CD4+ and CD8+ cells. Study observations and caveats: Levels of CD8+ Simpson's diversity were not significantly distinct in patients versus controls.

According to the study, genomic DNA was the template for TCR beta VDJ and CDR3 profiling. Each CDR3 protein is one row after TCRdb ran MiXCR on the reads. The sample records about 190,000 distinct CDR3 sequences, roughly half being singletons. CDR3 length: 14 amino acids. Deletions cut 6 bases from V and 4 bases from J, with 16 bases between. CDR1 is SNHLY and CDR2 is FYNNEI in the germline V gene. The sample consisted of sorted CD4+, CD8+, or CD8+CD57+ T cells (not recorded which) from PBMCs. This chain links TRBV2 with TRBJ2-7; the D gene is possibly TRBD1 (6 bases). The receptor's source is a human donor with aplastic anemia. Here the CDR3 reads CASRGQMTGYEQYF. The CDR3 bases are TGTGCCAGCAGAGGACAGATGACCGGGTACGAGCAGTACTTC.